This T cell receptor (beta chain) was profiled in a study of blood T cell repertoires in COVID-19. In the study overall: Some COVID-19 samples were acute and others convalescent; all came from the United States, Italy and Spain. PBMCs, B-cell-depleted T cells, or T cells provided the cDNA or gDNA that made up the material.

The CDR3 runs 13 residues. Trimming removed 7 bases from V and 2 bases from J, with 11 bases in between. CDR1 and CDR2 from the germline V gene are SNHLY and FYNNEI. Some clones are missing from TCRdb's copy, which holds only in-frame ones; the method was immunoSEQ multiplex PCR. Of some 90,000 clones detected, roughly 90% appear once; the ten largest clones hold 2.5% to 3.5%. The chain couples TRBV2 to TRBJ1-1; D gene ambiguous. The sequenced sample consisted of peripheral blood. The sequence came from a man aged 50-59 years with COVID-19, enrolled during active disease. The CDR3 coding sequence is TGTGCCAGCAACCGGGAGGTTAACACTGAAGCTTTCTTT. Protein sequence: CASNREVNTEAFF.